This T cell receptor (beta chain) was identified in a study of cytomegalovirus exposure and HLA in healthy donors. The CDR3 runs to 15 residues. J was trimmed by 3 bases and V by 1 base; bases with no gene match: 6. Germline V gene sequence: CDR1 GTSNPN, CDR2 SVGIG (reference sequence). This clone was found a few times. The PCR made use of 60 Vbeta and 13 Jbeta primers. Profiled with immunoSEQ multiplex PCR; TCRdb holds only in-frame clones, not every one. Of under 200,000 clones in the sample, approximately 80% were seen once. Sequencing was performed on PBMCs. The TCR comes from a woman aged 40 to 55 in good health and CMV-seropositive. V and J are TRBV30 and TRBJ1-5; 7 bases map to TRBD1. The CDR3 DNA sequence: TGTGCCTGGAGTGATCGACAGGGCTACAATCAGCCCCAGCATTTT. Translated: CAWSDRQGYNQPQHF.